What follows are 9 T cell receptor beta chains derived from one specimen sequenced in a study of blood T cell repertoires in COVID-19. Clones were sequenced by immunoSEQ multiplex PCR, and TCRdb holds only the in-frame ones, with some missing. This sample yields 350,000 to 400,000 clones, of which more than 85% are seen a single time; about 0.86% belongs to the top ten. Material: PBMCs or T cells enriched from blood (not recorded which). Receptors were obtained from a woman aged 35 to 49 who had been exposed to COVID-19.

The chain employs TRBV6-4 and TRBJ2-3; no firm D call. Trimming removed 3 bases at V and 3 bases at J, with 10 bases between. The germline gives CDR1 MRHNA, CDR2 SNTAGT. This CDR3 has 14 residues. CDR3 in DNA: TGTGCCAGCAGTGAAATGGCTAGTACAGATACGCAGTATTTT. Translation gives CASSEMASTDTQYF.

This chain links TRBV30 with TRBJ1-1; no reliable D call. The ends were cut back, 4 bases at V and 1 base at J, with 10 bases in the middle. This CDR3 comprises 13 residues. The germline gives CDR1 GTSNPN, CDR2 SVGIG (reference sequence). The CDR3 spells CAWTLLTNTEAFF. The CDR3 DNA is TGTGCCTGGACACTTCTAACGAACACTGAAGCTTTCTTT.

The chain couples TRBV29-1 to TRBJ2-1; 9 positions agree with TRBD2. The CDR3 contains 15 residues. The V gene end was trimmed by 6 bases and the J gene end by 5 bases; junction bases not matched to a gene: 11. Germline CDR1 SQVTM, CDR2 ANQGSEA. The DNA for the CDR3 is TGCAGCGTCCGAGGCGGTAGCGGGAGCCACAATGAGCAGTTCTTC. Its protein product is CSVRGGSGSHNEQFF.

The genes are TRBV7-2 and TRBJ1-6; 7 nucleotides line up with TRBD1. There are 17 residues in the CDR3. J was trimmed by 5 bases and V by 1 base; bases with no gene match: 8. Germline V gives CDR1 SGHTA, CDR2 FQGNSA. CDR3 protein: CASSLVGTGVNNSPLHF. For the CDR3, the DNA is TGTGCCAGCAGCTTAGTAGGAACAGGGGTCAATAATTCACCCCTCCACTTT.

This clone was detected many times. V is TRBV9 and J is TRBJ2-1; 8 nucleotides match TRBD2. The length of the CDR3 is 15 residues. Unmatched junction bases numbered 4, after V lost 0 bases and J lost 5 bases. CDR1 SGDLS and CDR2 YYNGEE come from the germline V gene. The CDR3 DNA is TGTGCCAGCAGCGTAGGGGTAGCGGGAAACAATGAGCAGTTCTTC. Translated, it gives CASSVGVAGNNEQFF.

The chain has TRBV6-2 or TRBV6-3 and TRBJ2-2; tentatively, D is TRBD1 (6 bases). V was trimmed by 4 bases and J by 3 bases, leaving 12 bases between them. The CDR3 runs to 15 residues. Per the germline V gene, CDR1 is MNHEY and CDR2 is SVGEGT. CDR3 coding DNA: TGTGCCAGCAGTTCTCCCTACAGGGACACCGGGGAGCTGTTTTTT. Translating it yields CASSSPYRDTGELFF.

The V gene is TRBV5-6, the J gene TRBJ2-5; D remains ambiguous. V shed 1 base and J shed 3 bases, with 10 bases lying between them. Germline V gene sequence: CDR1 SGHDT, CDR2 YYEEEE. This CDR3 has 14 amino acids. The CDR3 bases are TGTGCCAGCAGCTTGTTTGCGGATGAAGAGACCCAGTACTTC. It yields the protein CASSLFADEETQYF.

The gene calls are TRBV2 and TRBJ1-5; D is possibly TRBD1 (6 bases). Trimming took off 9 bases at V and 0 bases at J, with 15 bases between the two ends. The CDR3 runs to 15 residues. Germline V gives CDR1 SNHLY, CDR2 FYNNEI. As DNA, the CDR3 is TGTGCCAGTAGGGGGACAACCTATAGCAATCAGCCCCAGCATTTT. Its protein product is CASRGTTYSNQPQHF.

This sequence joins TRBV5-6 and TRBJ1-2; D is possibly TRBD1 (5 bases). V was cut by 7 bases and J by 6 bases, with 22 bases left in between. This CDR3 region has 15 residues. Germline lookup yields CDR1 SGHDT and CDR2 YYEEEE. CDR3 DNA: TGTGCCAGCTACCTCTGGTGGGGGGAACTAAATGGCTACACCTTC. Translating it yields CASYLWWGELNGYTF.